Sequencing of this T cell receptor beta chain was carried out in a study of blood T cell repertoires in COVID-19. As for the study in general: Material from acute and convalescent COVID-19 was sourced from the United States, Italy and Spain.

Study processing details: Amplified reference gene primers provided the basis for estimating nucleated cell counts. Assay: immunoSEQ multiplex PCR; the TCRdb copy retains only in-frame clones and omits some. For V, J and clone size, that table is used; D and trimming come from the DNA. The repertoire has 35,000 to 45,000 clones, about 85% of them found once; the top ten carry 20%. Trimming pared 8 bases from V and 3 bases from J, leaving 16 bases between. Germline lookup yields CDR1 WNHNN and CDR2 SYGVQD (reference sequence). This CDR3 contains 15 residues. Specimen: peripheral blood. The clonotype was recovered from a man between 60 and 70 years old with acute or convalescent COVID-19. The chain has TRBV10-1 and TRBJ2-2; maybe TRBD2 (6 bases). CDR3 nucleotide sequence: TGCGCCAGCCGGGACGGTGGAGGGGACACCGGGGAGCTGTTTTTT. Translated: CASRDGGGDTGELFF.